The present T cell receptor beta chain was sequenced within a study of blood T cell repertoires in COVID-19. With V trimmed by 8 bases and J by 0 bases, 4 bases remained unmatched. The V gene's germline CDR1 is MNHNY and CDR2 SVGAGI (reference sequence). The CDR3 is made up of 14 amino acids. In the study's own analysis: The assay estimated nucleated cells by amplifying reference gene primers. Method: immunoSEQ multiplex PCR; TCRdb's copy keeps in-frame clones and lacks some. V and J calls plus clone size are reproduced from that table; the DNA served to infer D and trimming. The sample carries around 56,000 clones, around 90% recorded once.

Source material: peripheral blood. The chain carries TRBV6-6 and TRBJ2-1; TRBD2 matches at 7 bases. The receptor was isolated from a woman aged 55-75 years with active or convalescent COVID-19. The CDR3: CASGGGSSYNEQFF. The DNA for the CDR3 is TGTGCCAGCGGGGGGGGGAGCTCCTACAATGAGCAGTTCTTC.